A selection of T cell receptor beta chains follows, all from one sample in a study of T cells after yellow fever vaccination. TCRdb passed the 5' RACE reads through MiXCR, listing each CDR3 protein once. The table records roughly 330,000 distinct CDR3 sequences, 3% to 4.5% of them present only once. The material was PBMCs, obtained 5 days after the yellow fever booster vaccination. Source of these receptors: a man between 18 and 29 years old who received the YFV17D yellow fever vaccine. The CDR3 runs from the conserved cysteine through the conserved F or W. The D gene is left open where the match is weak. Clone size is not always given. Where it is, it says once, few, many or a class for expanded clones.

>.|TRBJ1-1|TRBV5-1|few
TGCGCCAGCAGCTTGGCCGAGGGACGAATGAACACTGAAGCTTTCTTT
CASSLAEGRMNTEAFF
>.|TRBJ2-6|TRBV6-5|few
TGTGCCAGCAGTTATAGACAGAGCTCTGGGGCCAACGTCCTGACTTTC
CASSYRQSSGANVLTF
>TRBD2|TRBJ2-1|TRBV7-2|.
TGTGCCAGCAGCTTCCTAGCGGGGAGCTCCTACAATGAGCAGTTCTTC
CASSFLAGSSYNEQFF
>.|TRBJ2-2|TRBV19|.
TGTGCCAGTAGCGCTCAAAACACCGGGGAGCTGTTTTTT
CASSAQNTGELFF
>.|TRBJ2-6|TRBV5-1|many
TGCGCCAGCATCGCGCAGAAGAATTCGGTCTCGGGGGCCAACGTCCTGACTTTC
CASIAQKNSVSGANVLTF
>.|TRBJ2-3|TRBV6-4|many
TGTGCCAGCAGTGACTCAGCGGGTAGCACAGATACGCAGTATTTT
CASSDSAGSTDTQYF
>.|TRBJ2-5|TRBV2|.
TGTGCCAGCACCGGACTGGTCCAAGAGACCCAGTACTTC
CASTGLVQETQYF
>TRBD2|TRBJ2-3|TRBV10-2|few
TGCGCCAGCAGAGACTCTAGCGGGGGGGCCAAGCCAGATACGCAGTATTTT
CASRDSSGGAKPDTQYF
>.|TRBJ1-3|TRBV7-2|.
TGTGCCAGCAGCGACCGGGACACCTCTGGAAACACCATATATTTT
CASSDRDTSGNTIYF
>TRBD1|TRBJ1-5|TRBV6-2/TRBV6-3|.
TGTGCCAGCAGACGGACAGGGGATCAGCCCCAGCATTTT
CASRRTGDQPQHF
>.|TRBJ2-5|TRBV11-2|few
TGTGCCAGCAGCTTAGACCTCTCGGAGACCCAGTACTTC
CASSLDLSETQYF
>.|TRBJ2-7|TRBV7-6|few
TGTGCCAGCAGCCCGAGGCCCACATCCTACGAGCAGTACTTC
CASSPRPTSYEQYF
>TRBD2|TRBJ2-3|TRBV11-2|many
TGTGCCAGCAGCTTAATAGCGGGGGCTCGGGATACGCAGTATTTT
CASSLIAGARDTQYF
>.|TRBJ1-5|TRBV20-1|few
TGCAGTGCTAGCCAGACGTATAGCAATCAGCCCCAGCATTTT
CSASQTYSNQPQHF